This T cell receptor beta chain was profiled in a study of blood T cell repertoires in COVID-19. In the study overall: The analysed material was cDNA or gDNA that came from T cells, B-cell-depleted T cells, or PBMCs.

The ends were cut back, 7 bases at V and 0 bases at J, with 16 bases in the middle. The CDR3 has 16 residues. Germline CDR1 and CDR2: LNHDA and SQIVND (reference sequence). Under the authors' procedure: Estimation of nucleated cell counts was performed using reference gene primer amplification. Libraries were prepared by immunoSEQ multiplex PCR; TCRdb keeps only in-frame clonotypes and omits some of them. The V and J calls and clone size were taken over from that table, and D and trimming were inferred from the DNA. The sample has 110,000 to 150,000 clones; about 77% are singletons. The clonotype comes from a man aged 55 to 70 with acute or convalescent COVID-19. The sample taken for sequencing was peripheral blood. This chain links TRBV19 with TRBJ1-3, with D uncertain. CDR3 nucleotides: TGTGCCAGTATTCGCGCCGCCAGCGGCTCTGGAAACACCATATATTTT. This codes for CASIRAASGSGNTIYF.